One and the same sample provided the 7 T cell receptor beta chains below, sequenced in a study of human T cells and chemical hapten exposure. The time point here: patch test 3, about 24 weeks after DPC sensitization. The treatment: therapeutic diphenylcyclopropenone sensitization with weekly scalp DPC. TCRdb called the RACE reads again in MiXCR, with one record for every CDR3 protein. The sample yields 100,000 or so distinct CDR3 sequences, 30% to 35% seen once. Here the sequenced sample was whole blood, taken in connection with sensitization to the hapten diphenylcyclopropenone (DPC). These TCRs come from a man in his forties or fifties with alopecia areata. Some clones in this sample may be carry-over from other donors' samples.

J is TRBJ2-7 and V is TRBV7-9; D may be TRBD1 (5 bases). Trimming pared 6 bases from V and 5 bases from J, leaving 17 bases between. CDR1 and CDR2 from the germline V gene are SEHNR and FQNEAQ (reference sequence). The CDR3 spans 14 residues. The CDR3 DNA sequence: TGTGCCAGCAGAAATCCCCAGGGTCCCCACGAGCAGTACTTC. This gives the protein CASRNPQGPHEQYF.

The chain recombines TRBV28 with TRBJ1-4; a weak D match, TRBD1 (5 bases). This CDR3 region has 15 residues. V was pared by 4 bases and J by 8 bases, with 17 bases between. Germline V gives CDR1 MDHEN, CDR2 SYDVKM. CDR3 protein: CASSSPPGMGEKLFF. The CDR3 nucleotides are TGTGCCAGCAGTTCCCCCCCAGGGATGGGCGAAAAACTGTTTTTT.

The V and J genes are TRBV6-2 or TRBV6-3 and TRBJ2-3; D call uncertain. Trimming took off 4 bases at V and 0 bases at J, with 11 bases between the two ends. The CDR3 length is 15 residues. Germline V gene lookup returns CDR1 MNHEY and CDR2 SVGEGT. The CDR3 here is CASSSVGLSTDTQYF. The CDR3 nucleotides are TGTGCCAGCAGTTCAGTTGGATTAAGCACAGATACGCAGTATTTT.

The CDR3 sequence is CSGDRADEQYF. For the CDR3, the DNA is TGCAGTGGCGACAGGGCGGACGAGCAGTACTTC. The rearrangement links TRBV20-1 to TRBJ2-7, with 7 bases fitting TRBD1. This CDR3 comprises 11 residues. Germline CDR1 and CDR2: DFQATT and SNEGSKA (reference sequence). Trimming took 7 bases from V and 5 from J; bases not matched to a gene: 5.

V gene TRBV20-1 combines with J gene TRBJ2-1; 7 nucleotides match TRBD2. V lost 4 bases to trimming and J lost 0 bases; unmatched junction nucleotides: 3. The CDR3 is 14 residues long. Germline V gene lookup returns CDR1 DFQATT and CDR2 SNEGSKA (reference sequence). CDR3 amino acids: CSATSGNSYNEQFF. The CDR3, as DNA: TGCAGTGCTACTAGCGGAAACTCCTACAATGAGCAGTTCTTC.

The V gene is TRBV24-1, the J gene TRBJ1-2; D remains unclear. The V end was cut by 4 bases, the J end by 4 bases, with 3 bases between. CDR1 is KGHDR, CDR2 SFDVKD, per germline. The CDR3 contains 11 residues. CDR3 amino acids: CATSDTYGYTF. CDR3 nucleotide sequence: TGTGCCACCAGTGACACCTATGGCTACACCTTC.

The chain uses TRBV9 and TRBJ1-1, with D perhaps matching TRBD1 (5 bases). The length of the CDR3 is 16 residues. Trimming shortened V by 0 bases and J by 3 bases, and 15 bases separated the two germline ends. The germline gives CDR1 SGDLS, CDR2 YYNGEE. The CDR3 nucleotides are TGTGCCAGCAGCGTAGGGGTCAGGGAAAGGGACACTGAAGCTTTCTTT. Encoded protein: CASSVGVRERDTEAFF.